These 21 T cell receptor beta chains were sequenced from one sample in a study of blood T cell repertoires in COVID-19. Clones were sequenced by immunoSEQ multiplex PCR, and TCRdb holds only the in-frame ones, with some missing. The sample lists roughly 50,000 clones, 90% occurring once. Sequencing input: peripheral blood. These receptors all stem from a woman in her thirties or forties with active COVID-19.

The rearrangement links TRBV2 to TRBJ2-3; TRBD1 agrees at 8 bases. The CDR3 runs 14 residues. V shed 5 bases, J shed 5 bases, and the junction held 6 bases outside the gene matches. Germline V gene sequence: CDR1 SNHLY, CDR2 FYNNEI. The CDR3 protein is CASSSQGAEDTQYF. The CDR3 nucleotides are TGTGCCAGCAGTAGTCAGGGGGCAGAAGATACGCAGTATTTT.

The rearrangement links TRBV29-1 to TRBJ2-5, with D possibly matching TRBD1 (6 bases). V was shortened by 3 bases and J by 1 base, with 9 bases between the two germline ends. Germline CDR1 and CDR2: SQVTM and ANQGSEA. The CDR3 covers 13 residues. The CDR3 here is CSVDETGQETQYF. The DNA of the CDR3 is TGCAGCGTTGATGAGACAGGCCAAGAGACCCAGTACTTC.

V and J are TRBV5-8 and TRBJ2-7; 9 bases map to TRBD1. The germline V gene encodes CDR1 SGHTS and CDR2 YDEGEE. The CDR3 contains 14 residues. V lost 0 bases to trimming and J lost 5 bases; unmatched junction nucleotides: 3. The CDR3 sequence is CASSLEWTGDEQYF. Here the CDR3 DNA reads TGTGCCAGCAGCTTGGAGTGGACAGGGGACGAGCAGTACTTC. The whole variable domain, remainder taken from reference TRBV5-8 and TRBJ2-7, is EAGVTQSPTHLIKTRGQQATLRCSPISGHTSVYWYQQALGLGLQFLLWYDEGEERNRGNFPPRFSGRQFPNYSSELNVNALELEDSALYLCASSLEWTGDEQYFGPGTRLTVT.

V and J are TRBV3-1 (or the pseudogene TRBV3-2) and TRBJ2-5; D remains unclear. V gave up 5 bases and J gave up 4 bases, with 5 bases separating them. CDR3 length: 11 amino acids. Looked up from germline, CDR1 is LGHDT and CDR2 is YNNKEL (reference sequence). CDR3 in DNA: TGTGCCAGCAGCTCCCTAGAGACCCAGTACTTC. Encoded protein: CASSSLETQYF.

A single count supports this clone. V usage is TRBV2 and J usage is TRBJ2-1; TRBD1 agrees at 7 bases. CDR3 size: 13 residues. J lost 6 bases, V lost 7 bases, and 6 bases had no gene match. Germline V gene data show CDR1 as SNHLY and CDR2 as FYNNEI. The CDR3 spells CASKTGFINEQFF. CDR3 DNA sequence: TGTGCCAGCAAGACAGGGTTCATCAATGAGCAGTTCTTC.

The chain recombines TRBV7-9 with TRBJ2-7; 8 bases are a match to TRBD1. CDR1 is SEHNR and CDR2 is FQNEAQ in the germline V gene (reference sequence). The J segment lost 6 bases and the V segment lost 5 bases, leaving 9 bases of the junction unmatched. The length of the CDR3 is 14 residues. CDR3 nucleotide sequence: TGTGCCAGCAGCCCACCCACCAGGGGGCTCGAGCAGTACTTC. Translated: CASSPPTRGLEQYF.

J is TRBJ1-5 and V is TRBV18; 10 positions match TRBD1. Germline CDR1 is KGHSH and CDR2 is LQKENI. The CDR3 is 15 amino acids. V was clipped by 6 bases and J by 6 bases; unmatched bases: 8. The CDR3, as DNA: TGTGCCAGCTCTCAAGACAGGGGGCTGAGTCAGCCCCAGCATTTT. Its translation is CASSQDRGLSQPQHF.

This chain links TRBV7-2 with TRBJ2-1; possibly TRBD1 for D (5 bases). CDR1 and CDR2 from the germline V gene are SGHTA and FQGNSA. The germline V and J ends were trimmed by 5 bases and 8 bases, with 19 bases remaining between them. This CDR3 is built from 15 residues. CDR3 sequence reads: CASSTQGSRLDEQFF. As DNA, the CDR3 is TGTGCCAGCAGCACCCAGGGTTCTCGTCTCGATGAGCAGTTCTTC.

The chain recombines TRBV6-5 with TRBJ2-1; 7 nucleotides match TRBD2. V was clipped by 8 bases and J by 0 bases; unmatched bases: 4. CDR3 length: 14 residues. Germline values: CDR1 MNHEY, CDR2 SVGAGI. In DNA, the CDR3 is TGTGCCAGCGGGCGGGGGAGCTCCTACAATGAGCAGTTCTTC. Residues: CASGRGSSYNEQFF.

The gene calls are TRBV6-5 and TRBJ2-3; D is perhaps TRBD1 (6 bases). There are 16 residues in the CDR3. Trimming shortened V by 2 bases and J by 0 bases, and 12 bases separated the two germline ends. Per germline, CDR1 MNHEY and CDR2 SVGAGI. Here the CDR3 reads CASSYHRDTSTDTQYF. As DNA, the CDR3 is TGTGCCAGCAGTTACCACAGGGATACTAGCACAGATACGCAGTATTTT.

This sequence joins TRBV7-8 and TRBJ2-4; a weak D match, TRBD2 (7 bases). V was pared by 1 base and J by 5 bases, with 21 bases between. The CDR3 totals 18 residues. Germline V gene lookup returns CDR1 SGHVS and CDR2 FQNEAQ. The CDR3 DNA follows: TGTGCCAGCAGCTTAGTCCGGTGGGGGGGCCTTAGGGAAAACATTCAGTACTTC. Translation: CASSLVRWGGLRENIQYF.

The chain is built from TRBV9 and TRBJ1-4; D may be TRBD1 (5 bases). The V gene lost 0 bases and the J gene lost 8 bases, with 14 bases spanning the gap. The V gene's germline CDR1 is SGDLS and CDR2 YYNGEE. CDR3 length: 15 amino acids. CDR3 coding DNA: TGTGCCAGCAGCGTAGAGGCGGGGGATCGGGAAAAACTGTTTTTT. This codes for CASSVEAGDREKLFF.

The J gene is TRBJ2-5, the V gene TRBV11-3, with a possible D match to TRBD1 (6 bases). Germline loops: CDR1 SGHNT, CDR2 YENEEA. The V gene lost 1 base and the J gene lost 1 base, with 13 bases spanning the gap. The CDR3 loop spans 16 amino acids. CDR3 sequence: CASSLVGSRGQETQYF. CDR3 in DNA: TGTGCCAGCAGCTTAGTCGGGTCCAGGGGCCAAGAGACCCAGTACTTC.

This chain connects TRBV18 to TRBJ1-5; D possibly corresponds to TRBD1 (6 bases). The CDR3 spans 14 residues. V shed 2 bases and J shed 7 bases, with 12 bases lying between them. In germline, CDR1 is KGHSH, CDR2 LQKENI. Here the CDR3 DNA reads TGTGCCAGCTCACCAAACAGGGAGGGACAGCCCCAGCATTTT. Its translation is CASSPNREGQPQHF. The full variable domain, completed using reference TRBV18 and TRBJ1-5, is NAGVMQNPRHLVRRRGQEARLRCSPMKGHSHVYWYRQLPEEGLKFMVYLQKENIIDESGMPKERFSAEFPKEGPSILRIQQVVRGDSAAYFCASSPNREGQPQHFGDGTRLSIL.

The chain employs TRBV19 and TRBJ2-7, with D possibly matching TRBD1 (5 bases). Trimming stripped 5 bases from V and 3 bases from J, with 20 bases between. The CDR3 is made up of 16 amino acids. From germline, CDR1 is LNHDA and CDR2 SQIVND (reference sequence). This CDR3 is CASSHSSVDTIYEQYF. The CDR3 DNA follows: TGTGCCAGTAGTCACTCATCGGTGGACACAATCTACGAGCAGTACTTC.

This chain joins TRBV6-5 and TRBJ2-5; unclear D gene. CDR3 size: 12 residues. The V end was cut by 2 bases, the J end by 5 bases, with 6 bases between. The V gene's germline CDR1 is MNHEY and CDR2 SVGAGI. CDR3 sequence: CASSYAGETQYF. CDR3 nucleotide sequence: TGTGCCAGCAGTTACGCCGGGGAGACCCAGTACTTC.

The chain carries TRBV5-1 and TRBJ2-3, with 8 positions matching TRBD1. In germline, CDR1 is SGHRS, CDR2 YFSETQ. The trim removed 0 bases at V and 1 base at J, leaving 7 bases unmatched. This CDR3 comprises 17 residues. Here the CDR3 reads CASSLDGIQGGTDTQYF. The CDR3 nucleotides are TGCGCCAGCAGCTTGGACGGGATACAGGGGGGCACAGATACGCAGTATTTT.

This chain uses TRBV5-6 with TRBJ2-1; possible D gene TRBD1, 5 bases. V was trimmed by 3 bases and J by 4 bases, leaving 14 bases between them. Germline CDR1 SGHDT, CDR2 YYEEEE. This CDR3 comprises 15 residues. The CDR3, as DNA: TGTGCCAGCAGCTCAGGGTTGGGGAAATACAATGAGCAGTTCTTC. It yields the protein CASSSGLGKYNEQFF.

This chain joins TRBV4-1 and TRBJ1-1; tentatively, D is TRBD1 (6 bases). The CDR3 has 15 residues. The V end was cut by 3 bases, the J end by 8 bases, with 19 bases between. Looked up from germline, CDR1 is MGHRA and CDR2 is YSYEKL. CDR3 sequence: CASSHRGGAAMEAFF. CDR3 nucleotide sequence: TGCGCCAGCAGCCACCGAGGGGGGGCGGCTATGGAAGCTTTCTTT.

This clone showed up just once. The V gene is TRBV6-4, the J gene TRBJ1-1; possibly TRBD1 for D (6 bases). The V gene lost 6 bases and the J gene lost 1 base, with 12 bases spanning the gap. Germline CDR1 reads MRHNA; CDR2 reads SNTAGT. CDR3 length: 14 amino acids. The CDR3 DNA reads as TGTGCCAGCAGCCCATCACAGGGGAACACTGAAGCTTTCTTT. Residues: CASSPSQGNTEAFF.

V gene TRBV10-1 combines with J gene TRBJ2-5, with D tentatively TRBD1 (6 bases). V lost 3 bases and J lost 5, with 13 bases in between. The CDR3 runs to 14 residues. Germline V gene lookup returns CDR1 WNHNN and CDR2 SYGVQD (reference sequence). The CDR3 nucleotides read TGCGCCAGCAGTGACACGCAGGGGACCGAGACCCAGTACTTC. Amino acid sequence: CASSDTQGTETQYF.